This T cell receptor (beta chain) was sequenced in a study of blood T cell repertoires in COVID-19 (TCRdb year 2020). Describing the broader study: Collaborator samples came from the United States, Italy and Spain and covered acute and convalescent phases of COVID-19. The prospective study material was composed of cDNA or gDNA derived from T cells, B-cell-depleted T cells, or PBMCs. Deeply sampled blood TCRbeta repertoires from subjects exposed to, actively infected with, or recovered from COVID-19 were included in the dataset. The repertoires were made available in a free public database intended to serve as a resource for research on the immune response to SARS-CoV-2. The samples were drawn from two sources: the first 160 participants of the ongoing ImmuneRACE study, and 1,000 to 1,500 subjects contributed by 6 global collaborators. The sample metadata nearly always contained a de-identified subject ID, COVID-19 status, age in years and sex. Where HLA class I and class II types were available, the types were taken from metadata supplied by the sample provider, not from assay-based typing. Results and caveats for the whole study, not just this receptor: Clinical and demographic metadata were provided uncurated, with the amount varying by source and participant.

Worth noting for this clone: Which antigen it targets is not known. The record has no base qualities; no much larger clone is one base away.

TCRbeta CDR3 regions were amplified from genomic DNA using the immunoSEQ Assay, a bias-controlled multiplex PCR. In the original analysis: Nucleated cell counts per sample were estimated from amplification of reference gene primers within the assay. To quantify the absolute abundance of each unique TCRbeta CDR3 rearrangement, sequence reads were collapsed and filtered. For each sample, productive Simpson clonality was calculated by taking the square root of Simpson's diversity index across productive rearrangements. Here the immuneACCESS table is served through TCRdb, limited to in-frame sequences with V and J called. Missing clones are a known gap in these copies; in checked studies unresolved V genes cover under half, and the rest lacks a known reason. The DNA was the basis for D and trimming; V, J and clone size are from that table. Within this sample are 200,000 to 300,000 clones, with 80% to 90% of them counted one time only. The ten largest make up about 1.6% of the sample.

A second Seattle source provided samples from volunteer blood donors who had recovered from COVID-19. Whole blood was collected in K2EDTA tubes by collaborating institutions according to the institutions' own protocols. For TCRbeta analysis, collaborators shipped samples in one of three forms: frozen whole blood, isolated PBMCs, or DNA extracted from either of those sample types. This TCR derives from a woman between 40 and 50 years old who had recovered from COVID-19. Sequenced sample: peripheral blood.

The CDR3 region reads CASSQATSRGGTGELFF. The nucleotides are TGCGCCAGCAGCCAAGCGACTAGTCGGGGGGGTACCGGGGAGCTGTTTTTT. The sequence links TRBV4-1 to TRBJ2-2; TRBD2 fits 8 bases in the junction. CDR1 and CDR2 were assigned from the germline V gene as MGHRA and YSYEKL. CDR3 length: 17 amino acids, cysteine to phenylalanine. Only the CDR3 DNA is retained, 51 bases long and in frame from the first base. Trimmed from V: 1 base; trimmed from J: 5 bases; junction bases lacking a gene match: 9.